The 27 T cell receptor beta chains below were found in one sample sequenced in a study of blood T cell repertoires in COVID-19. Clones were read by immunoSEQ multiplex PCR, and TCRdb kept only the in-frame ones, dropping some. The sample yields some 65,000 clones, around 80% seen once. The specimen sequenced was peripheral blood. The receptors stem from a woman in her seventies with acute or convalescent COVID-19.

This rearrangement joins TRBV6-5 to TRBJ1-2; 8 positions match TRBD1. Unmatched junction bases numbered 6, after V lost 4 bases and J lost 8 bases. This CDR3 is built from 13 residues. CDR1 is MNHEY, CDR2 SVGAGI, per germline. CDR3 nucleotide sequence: TGTGCCAGCAGTTGGGGGACAGGAAAGGGCTACACCTTC. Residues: CASSWGTGKGYTF.

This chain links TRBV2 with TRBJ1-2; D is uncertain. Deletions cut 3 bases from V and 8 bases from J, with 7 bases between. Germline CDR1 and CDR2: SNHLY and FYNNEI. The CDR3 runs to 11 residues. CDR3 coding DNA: TGTGCCAGCAGTGACCGCGGGGGCTACACCTTC. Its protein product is CASSDRGGYTF. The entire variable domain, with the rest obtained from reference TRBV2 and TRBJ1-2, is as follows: EPEVTQTPSHQVTQMGQEVILRCVPISNHLYFYWYRQILGQKVEFLVSFYNNEISEKSEIFDDQFSVERPDGSNFTLKIRSTKLEDSAMYFCASSDRGGYTFGSGTRLTVV.

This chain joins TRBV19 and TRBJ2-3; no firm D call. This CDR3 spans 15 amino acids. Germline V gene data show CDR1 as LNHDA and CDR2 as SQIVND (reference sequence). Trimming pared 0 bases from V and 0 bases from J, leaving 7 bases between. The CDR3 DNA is TGTGCCAGTAGTATAGACCTAGAAAGCACAGATACGCAGTATTTT. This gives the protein CASSIDLESTDTQYF. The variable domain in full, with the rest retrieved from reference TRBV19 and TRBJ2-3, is DGGITQSPKYLFRKEGQNVTLSCEQNLNHDAMYWYRQDPGQGLRLIYYSQIVNDFQKGDIAEGYSVSREKKESFPLTVTSAQKNPTAFYLCASSIDLESTDTQYFGPGTRLTVL.

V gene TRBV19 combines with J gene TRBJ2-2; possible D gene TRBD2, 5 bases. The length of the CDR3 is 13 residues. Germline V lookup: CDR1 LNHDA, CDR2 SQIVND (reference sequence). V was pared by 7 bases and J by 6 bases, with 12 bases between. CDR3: CASTPGRAGELFF. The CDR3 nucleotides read TGTGCCAGTACTCCGGGGAGAGCCGGGGAGCTGTTTTTT. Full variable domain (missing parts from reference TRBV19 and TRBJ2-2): DGGITQSPKYLFRKEGQNVTLSCEQNLNHDAMYWYRQDPGQGLRLIYYSQIVNDFQKGDIAEGYSVSREKKESFPLTVTSAQKNPTAFYLCASTPGRAGELFFGEGSRLTVL.

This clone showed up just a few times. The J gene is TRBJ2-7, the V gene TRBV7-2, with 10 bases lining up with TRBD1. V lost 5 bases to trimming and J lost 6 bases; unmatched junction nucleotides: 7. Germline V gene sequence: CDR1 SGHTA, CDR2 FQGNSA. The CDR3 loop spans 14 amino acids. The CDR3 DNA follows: TGTGCCAGCAGCACAGGGACAGGGGTATTCGAGCAGTACTTC. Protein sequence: CASSTGTGVFEQYF.

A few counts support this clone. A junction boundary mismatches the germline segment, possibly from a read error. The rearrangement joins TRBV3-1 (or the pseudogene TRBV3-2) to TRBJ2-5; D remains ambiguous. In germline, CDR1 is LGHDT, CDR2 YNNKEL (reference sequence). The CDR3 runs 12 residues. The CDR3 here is CASSQDQETQYF. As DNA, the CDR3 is TGTGCCAGCAGCCAAGACCAGGAGACCCAGTACTTC.

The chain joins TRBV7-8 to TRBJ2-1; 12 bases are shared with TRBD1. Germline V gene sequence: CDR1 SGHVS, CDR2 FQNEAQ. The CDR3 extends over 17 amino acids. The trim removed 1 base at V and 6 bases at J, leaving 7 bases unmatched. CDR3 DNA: TGTGCCAGCAGCTTAGAACCCTCGGGACAGGGGGCCAATGAGCAGTTCTTC. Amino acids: CASSLEPSGQGANEQFF.

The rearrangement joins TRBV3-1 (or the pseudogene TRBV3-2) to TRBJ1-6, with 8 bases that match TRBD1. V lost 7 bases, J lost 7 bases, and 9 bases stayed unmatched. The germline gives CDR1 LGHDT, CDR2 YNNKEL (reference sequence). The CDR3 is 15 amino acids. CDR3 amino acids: CASKGTGLLNSPLHF. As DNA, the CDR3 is TGTGCCAGCAAGGGGACAGGTCTTTTGAATTCACCCCTCCACTTT.

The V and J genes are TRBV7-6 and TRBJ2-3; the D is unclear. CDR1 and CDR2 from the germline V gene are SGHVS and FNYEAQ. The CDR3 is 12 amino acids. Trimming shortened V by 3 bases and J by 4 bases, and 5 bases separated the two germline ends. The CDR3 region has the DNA TGTGCCAGCAGCTTTGGAGCAGATACGCAGTATTTT. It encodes CASSFGADTQYF. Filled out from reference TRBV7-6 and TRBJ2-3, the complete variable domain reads GAGVSQSPRYKVTKRGQDVALRCDPISGHVSLYWYRQALGQGPEFLTYFNYEAQQDKSGLPNDRFSAERPEGSISTLTIQRTEQRDSAMYRCASSFGADTQYFGPGTRLTVL.

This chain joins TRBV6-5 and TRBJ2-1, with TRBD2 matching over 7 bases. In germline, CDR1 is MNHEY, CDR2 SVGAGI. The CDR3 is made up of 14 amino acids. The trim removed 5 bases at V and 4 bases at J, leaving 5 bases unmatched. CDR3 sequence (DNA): TGTGCCAGCAGTCCCGCGGGGGTTTACAATGAGCAGTTCTTC. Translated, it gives CASSPAGVYNEQFF.

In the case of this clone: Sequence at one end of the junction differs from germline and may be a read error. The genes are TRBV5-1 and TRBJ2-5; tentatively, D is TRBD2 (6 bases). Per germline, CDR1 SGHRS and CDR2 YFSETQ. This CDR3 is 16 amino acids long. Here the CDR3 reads CASRLAVSGVQETQYF. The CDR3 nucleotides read TGCGCCAGCAGGTTGGCTGTGTCGGGGGTTCAAGAGACCCAGTACTTC.

For the CDR3, the DNA is TGTGCCAGCAGCCAAGAAACGGGTAGCTCCTACAATGAGCAGTTCTTC. Protein sequence: CASSQETGSSYNEQFF. The V call is TRBV4-2, the J call TRBJ2-1; D is unclear. The CDR3 contains 16 residues. Germline-derived CDR1 and CDR2 are LGHNA and YNFKEQ. V lost 0 bases and J 0 bases, leaving 9 bases between the germline ends.

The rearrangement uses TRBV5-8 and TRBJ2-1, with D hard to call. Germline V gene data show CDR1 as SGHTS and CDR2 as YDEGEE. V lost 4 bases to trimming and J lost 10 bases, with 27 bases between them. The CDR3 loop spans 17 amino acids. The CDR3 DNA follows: TGTGCCAGCAGCCCCCCGCGCGTGCCCACGTACAAGGAGGAGCAGTTCTTC. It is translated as CASSPPRVPTYKEEQFF.

The CDR3 nucleotides read TGTGCCAGCAGCCAAGATGCGGGGGCTAGCACAGATACGCAGTATTTT. Its protein product is CASSQDAGASTDTQYF. The V gene is TRBV3-1 (or the pseudogene TRBV3-2), the J gene TRBJ2-3, with a weak D call TRBD2 (7 bases). This CDR3 comprises 16 residues. Per germline, CDR1 LGHDT and CDR2 YNNKEL (reference sequence). The V end lost 0 bases, the J end lost 0 bases, and 10 bases lay between the germline ends.

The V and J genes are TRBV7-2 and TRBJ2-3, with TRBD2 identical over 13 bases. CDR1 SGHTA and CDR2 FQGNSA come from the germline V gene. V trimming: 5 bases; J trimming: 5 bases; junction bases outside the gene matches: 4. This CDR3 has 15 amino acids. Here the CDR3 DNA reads TGTGCCAGCAGCATACTAGCGGGAGGGGGAGATACGCAGTATTTT. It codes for CASSILAGGGDTQYF.

The CDR3 region is CASSYPLSTNTEAFF. Written as DNA, the CDR3 is TGTGCCAGCAGTTACCCTTTGAGCACGAACACTGAAGCTTTCTTT. This chain uses TRBV6-2 or TRBV6-3 with TRBJ1-1; D is uncertain. The CDR3 totals 15 residues. The V gene lost 2 bases and the J gene lost 1 base, with 11 bases spanning the gap. Germline V CDR1 and CDR2: MNHEY, SVGEGT.

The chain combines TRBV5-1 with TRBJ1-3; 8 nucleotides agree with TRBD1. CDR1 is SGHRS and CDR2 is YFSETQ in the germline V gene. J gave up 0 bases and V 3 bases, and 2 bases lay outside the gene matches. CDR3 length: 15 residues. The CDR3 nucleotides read TGCGCCAGCAGCTCCGGACAGGGCTCTGGAAACACCATATATTTT. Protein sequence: CASSSGQGSGNTIYF.

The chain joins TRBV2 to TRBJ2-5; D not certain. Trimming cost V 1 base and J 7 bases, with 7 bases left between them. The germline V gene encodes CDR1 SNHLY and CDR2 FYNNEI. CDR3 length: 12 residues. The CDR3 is CASSEDSATQYF. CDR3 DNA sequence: TGTGCCAGCAGTGAAGACAGTGCGACCCAGTACTTC.

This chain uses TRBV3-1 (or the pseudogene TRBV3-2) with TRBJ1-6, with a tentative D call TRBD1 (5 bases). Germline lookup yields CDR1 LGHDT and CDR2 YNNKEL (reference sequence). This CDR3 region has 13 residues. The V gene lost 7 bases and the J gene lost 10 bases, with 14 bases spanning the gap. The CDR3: CASTSDGGSPLHF. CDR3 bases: TGTGCCAGCACCTCTGATGGGGGGTCACCCCTCCACTTT.

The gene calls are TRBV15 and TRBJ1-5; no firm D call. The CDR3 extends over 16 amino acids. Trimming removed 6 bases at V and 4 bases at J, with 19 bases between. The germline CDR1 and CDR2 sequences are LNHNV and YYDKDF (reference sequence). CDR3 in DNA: TGTGCCACCAGAGGAAGACTCGGGGTACCTAATCAGCCCCAGCATTTT. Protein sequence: CATRGRLGVPNQPQHF.

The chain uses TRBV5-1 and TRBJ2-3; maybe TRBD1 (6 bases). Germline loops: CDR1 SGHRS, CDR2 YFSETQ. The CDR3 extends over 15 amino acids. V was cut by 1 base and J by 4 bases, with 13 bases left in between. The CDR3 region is CASSLQGGKADTQYF. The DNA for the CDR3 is TGCGCCAGCAGCTTGCAAGGGGGTAAGGCAGATACGCAGTATTTT.

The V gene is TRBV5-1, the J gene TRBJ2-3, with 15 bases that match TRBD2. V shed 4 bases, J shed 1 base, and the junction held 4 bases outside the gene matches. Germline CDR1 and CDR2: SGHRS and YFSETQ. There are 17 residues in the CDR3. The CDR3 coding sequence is TGCGCCAGCAGCCCCGGGACTAGCGGGGGGCGCACAGATACGCAGTATTTT. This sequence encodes CASSPGTSGGRTDTQYF.

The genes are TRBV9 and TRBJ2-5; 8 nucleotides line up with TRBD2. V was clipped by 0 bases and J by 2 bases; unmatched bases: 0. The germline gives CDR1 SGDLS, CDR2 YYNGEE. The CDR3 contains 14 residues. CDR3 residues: CASSVGGGQETQYF. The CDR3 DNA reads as TGTGCCAGCAGCGTAGGCGGGGGGCAAGAGACCCAGTACTTC.

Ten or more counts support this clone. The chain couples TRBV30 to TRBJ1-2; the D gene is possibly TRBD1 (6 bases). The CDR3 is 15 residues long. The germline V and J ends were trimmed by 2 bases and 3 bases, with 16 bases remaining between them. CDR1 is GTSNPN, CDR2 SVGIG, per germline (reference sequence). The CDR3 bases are TGTGCCTGGAGTCCCCCACCGGACAGAGACTATGGCTACACCTTC. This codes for CAWSPPPDRDYGYTF.

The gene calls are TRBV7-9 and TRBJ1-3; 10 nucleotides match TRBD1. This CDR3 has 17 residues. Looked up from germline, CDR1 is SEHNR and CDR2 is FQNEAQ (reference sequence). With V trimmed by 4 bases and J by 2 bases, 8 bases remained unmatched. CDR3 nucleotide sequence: TGTGCCAGCAGCTCGGGACAGGGGAGATGGCCTGGAAACACCATATATTTT. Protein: CASSSGQGRWPGNTIYF. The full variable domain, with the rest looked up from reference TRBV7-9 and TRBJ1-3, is DTGVSQNPRHKITKRGQNVTFRCDPISEHNRLYWYRQTLGQGPEFLTYFQNEAQLEKSRLLSDRFSAERPKGSFSTLEIQRTEQGDSAMYLCASSSGQGRWPGNTIYFGEGSWLTVV.

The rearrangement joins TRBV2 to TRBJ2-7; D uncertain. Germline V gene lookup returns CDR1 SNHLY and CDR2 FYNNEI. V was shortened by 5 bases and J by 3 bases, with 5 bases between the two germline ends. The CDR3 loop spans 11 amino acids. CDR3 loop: CASSRVYEQYF. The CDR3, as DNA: TGTGCCAGCAGTAGAGTCTACGAGCAGTACTTC.

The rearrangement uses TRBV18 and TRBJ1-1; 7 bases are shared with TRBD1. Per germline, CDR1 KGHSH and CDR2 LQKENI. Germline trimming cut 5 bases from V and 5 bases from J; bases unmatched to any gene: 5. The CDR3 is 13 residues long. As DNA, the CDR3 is TGTGCCAGCTCAAGCAAGACAGGGACTGAAGCTTTCTTT. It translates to CASSSKTGTEAFF.